This TCR beta chain was documented in a study of blood T cell repertoires in COVID-19. Libraries were prepared by immunoSEQ multiplex PCR; TCRdb keeps only in-frame clonotypes and omits some of them. The profile shows fewer than 350,000 clones, 86% of them singletons. V gave up 4 bases and J gave up 7 bases, with 7 bases separating them. The CDR3 has 11 residues. Germline assignment: CDR1 SGHDN and CDR2 FVKESK. The sample consisted of peripheral blood. The J gene is TRBJ2-5, the V gene TRBV14; unclear D gene. The source is a woman in her 30s who had recovered from COVID-19. CDR3 loop: CASSRSGTQYF. The CDR3 bases are TGTGCCAGCAGCCGATCGGGGACCCAGTACTTC.